The 13 T cell receptor beta chains presented below share a single source sample, sequenced in a study of blood T cell repertoires in COVID-19. Sequencing used immunoSEQ multiplex PCR; TCRdb keeps in-frame clones, though not all of them. The data contain almost 300,000 clones, over 85% of them singletons. The specimen was peripheral blood. These receptors came from a woman aged 25 to 45 with COVID-19, enrolled during active disease.

V and J are TRBV7-8 and TRBJ2-1; weak D call: TRBD1 (5 bases). Trimming pared 5 bases from V and 6 bases from J, leaving 11 bases between. The CDR3 consists of 13 residues. Germline V CDR1 and CDR2: SGHVS, FQNEAQ. The CDR3 loop reads CASSLPTGNEQFF. CDR3 DNA sequence: TGTGCCAGCAGCCTACCCACAGGCAATGAGCAGTTCTTC. Combining the CDR3 with reference TRBV7-8 and TRBJ2-1 gives the whole variable domain GAGVSQSPRYKVAKRGQDVALRCDPISGHVSLFWYQQALGQGPEFLTYFQNEAQLDKSGLPSDRFFAERPEGSVSTLKIQRTQQEDSAVYLCASSLPTGNEQFFGPGTRLTVL.

The chain couples TRBV7-9 to TRBJ2-1; D is possibly TRBD1 (6 bases). Germline V gives CDR1 SEHNR, CDR2 FQNEAQ (reference sequence). Trimming stripped 0 bases from V and 6 bases from J, with 12 bases between. There are 15 residues in the CDR3. The CDR3 sequence: CASSLAGTFSNEQFF. In nucleotides, the CDR3 is TGTGCCAGCAGCTTAGCCGGGACATTCAGCAATGAGCAGTTCTTC.

The V gene is TRBV6-5, the J gene TRBJ1-2; a possible D gene is TRBD1 (6 bases). CDR1 and CDR2 (germline): MNHEY, SVGAGI. The CDR3 is 14 residues long. V lost 0 bases and J 5 bases, leaving 10 bases between the germline ends. The CDR3 DNA reads TGTGCCAGCAGTTACTCGAGGGGGGGGTATGGCTACACCTTC. It encodes CASSYSRGGYGYTF.

V is TRBV30 and J is TRBJ1-1; D is unresolved. The CDR3 length is 20 residues. V lost 4 bases and J lost 2, with 32 bases in between. Germline lookup yields CDR1 GTSNPN and CDR2 SVGIG (reference sequence). The CDR3 DNA sequence: TGTGCCTGGATGTCTTTCAGTTTTTTGTCAGTTGCGGCCTTTAACACTGAAGCTTTCTTT. Residues: CAWMSFSFLSVAAFNTEAFF.

This clone is a singleton in its sample. V is TRBV25-1 and J is TRBJ2-1, with 9 bases that match TRBD2. Trimming took 1 base from V and 4 from J; bases not matched to a gene: 8. Per the germline V gene, CDR1 is MGHDK and CDR2 is SYGVNS. CDR3 length equals 17 residues. This CDR3 reads CASSEFGLAGAYNEQFF. The CDR3 region has the DNA TGTGCCAGCAGTGAATTCGGATTAGCGGGGGCTTACAATGAGCAGTTCTTC.

This chain links TRBV7-9 with TRBJ2-7; 7 bases map to TRBD2. Looked up from germline, CDR1 is SEHNR and CDR2 is FQNEAQ (reference sequence). The CDR3 contains 13 residues. The J segment lost 3 bases and the V segment lost 3 bases, leaving 2 bases of the junction unmatched. CDR3: CASSFSSGYEQYF. Here the CDR3 DNA reads TGTGCCAGCAGCTTTTCTAGCGGCTACGAGCAGTACTTC.

V usage is TRBV3-1 (or the pseudogene TRBV3-2) and J usage is TRBJ1-2, with 8 nucleotides matching TRBD1. The J segment lost 4 bases and the V segment lost 4 bases, leaving 5 bases of the junction unmatched. Germline CDR1 LGHDT, CDR2 YNNKEL (reference sequence). This CDR3 is built from 14 residues. The CDR3 protein is CASSPDRAPYGYTF. The CDR3 DNA follows: TGTGCCAGCAGCCCGGACAGGGCCCCCTATGGCTACACCTTC.

This CDR3 reads CASSRILDGGYTF. CDR3 DNA: TGTGCCAGCAGCCGCATCCTCGACGGGGGCTACACCTTC. This rearrangement joins TRBV14 to TRBJ1-2; D call uncertain. There are 13 residues in the CDR3. Germline V CDR1 and CDR2: SGHDN, FVKESK. Between the trimmed V and J ends, which lost 4 bases and 8 bases, there was a span of 14 bases.

J is TRBJ2-2 and V is TRBV4-1, with 7 positions matching TRBD1. The CDR3 length is 14 residues. CDR1 and CDR2 from the germline V gene are MGHRA and YSYEKL. The junction had 2 bases not matched to a gene; V was cut back by 4 bases and J by 3 bases. For the CDR3, the DNA is TGCGCCAGCAGCCGACAGGGCGACACCGGGGAGCTGTTTTTT. Its protein is CASSRQGDTGELFF.

The chain is built from TRBV10-2 and TRBJ2-7; 8 bases agree with TRBD1. The CDR3 is 14 residues long. Germline V gives CDR1 WSHSY, CDR2 SAAADI. With 6 bases clipped from V and 0 bases from J, the junction kept 4 bases outside the gene matches. CDR3: CASRSTGVSYEQYF. Here the CDR3 DNA reads TGCGCCAGCAGATCGACAGGGGTCTCCTACGAGCAGTACTTC.

The chain links TRBV14 to TRBJ1-6; no definite D call. This CDR3 has 15 residues. CDR1 is SGHDN and CDR2 is FVKESK in the germline V gene. V was cut by 1 base and J by 7 bases, with 11 bases left in between. Written as DNA, the CDR3 is TGTGCCAGCAGCCAAGTCGGGGTCGTCAATTCACCCCTCCACTTT. Translation: CASSQVGVVNSPLHF.

The chain links TRBV11-2 to TRBJ1-6; D is undetermined. V gave up 5 bases and J gave up 7 bases, with 15 bases separating them. The CDR3 runs 15 residues. Germline V gene lookup returns CDR1 SGHAT and CDR2 FQNNGV. The chain's CDR3 is CASSRGLPPNSPLHF. The CDR3 bases are TGTGCCAGCAGCCGCGGACTGCCGCCAAATTCACCCCTCCACTTT.

This sequence joins TRBV6-5 and TRBJ1-2; D is possibly TRBD1 (5 bases). V lost 6 bases and J lost 4, with 18 bases in between. From germline, CDR1 is MNHEY and CDR2 SVGAGI. The CDR3 loop spans 15 amino acids. The CDR3 DNA reads as TGTGCCAGCAGCCTCGGTTGGTCAGGGCGCTATGGCTACACCTTC. As protein: CASSLGWSGRYGYTF.